What follows are 2 T cell receptor beta chains derived from one specimen sequenced in a study of cytomegalovirus exposure and HLA in healthy donors. A multiplex PCR was run with 60 Vbeta primers and 13 Jbeta primers. TCRdb's copy holds only in-frame clones and misses some; the assay was immunoSEQ multiplex PCR. The sample carries approximately 100,000 clones, roughly four fifths recorded once. The sequencing sample was made of PBMCs. These receptors were taken from a human donor in good health.

The chain links TRBV5-1 to TRBJ2-3, with TRBD2 matching 10 bases. Germline CDR1 is SGHRS and CDR2 is YFSETQ. The V gene end was trimmed by 4 bases and the J gene end by 8 bases; junction bases not matched to a gene: 10. The CDR3 is made up of 15 amino acids. Here the CDR3 reads CASSTLAGRGGTQYF. Written as DNA, the CDR3 is TGCGCCAGCAGCACACTAGCGGGGCGCGGGGGTACGCAGTATTTT.

This clone came up a few times. V gene TRBV7-9 combines with J gene TRBJ2-7; TRBD1 agrees at 8 bases. Trimming cost V 0 bases and J 6 bases; bases outside gene matches: 7. The germline gives CDR1 SEHNR, CDR2 FQNEAQ (reference sequence). The CDR3 runs 15 residues. The CDR3 DNA follows: TGTGCCAGCAGCTTAGCCCAGGGGGCAGTGGCCGAGCAGTACTTC. Amino acid sequence: CASSLAQGAVAEQYF. The variable domain in full, with the rest retrieved from reference TRBV7-9 and TRBJ2-7, is DTGVSQNPRHKITKRGQNVTFRCDPISEHNRLYWYRQTLGQGPEFLTYFQNEAQLEKSRLLSDRFSAERPKGSFSTLEIQRTEQGDSAMYLCASSLAQGAVAEQYFGPGTRLTVT.